This is a list of T cell receptor beta chains from one sample in a study of PD-1 blockade in mismatch repair-deficient tumors. The data were produced by immunoSEQ multiplex PCR, yet TCRdb's version contains in-frame clones alone and is incomplete. The table includes 95,000 to 150,000 clones, more than 85% detected once. The specimen was peripheral blood, collected 44 weeks after starting pembrolizumab. These receptors were taken from an adult with mismatch repair-deficient cancer. Each CDR3 is given with its conserved first and last residue. Each record gives: D gene, clone size, J gene, V gene, CDR3 DNA, CDR3 protein. A D gene is named only where the DNA matches it firmly. Only some rows state a clone size, as once, few, many or a class for expanded clones.

D: TRBD2
size: .
J: TRBJ2-5
V: TRBV10-3
DNA: TGTGCCATCGGAGGACTAGCGCAAGAGACCCAGTACTTC
CDR3: CAIGGLAQETQYF

D: .
size: .
J: TRBJ1-1
V: TRBV5-4
DNA: TGTGCCAGCAGCTTTTTTGGCGGAATTAACACTGAAGCTTTCTTT
CDR3: CASSFFGGINTEAFF

D: .
size: .
J: TRBJ1-5
V: TRBV6-1
DNA: TGTGCCAGCAGCCTTTGGGAGGGCAATCAGCCCCAGCATTTT
CDR3: CASSLWEGNQPQHF

D: .
size: .
J: TRBJ2-1
V: TRBV4-1
DNA: TGCGCCAGCAGCCAAGACGGAGCGGTTGTCTACAATGAGCAGTTCTTC
CDR3: CASSQDGAVVYNEQFF

D: TRBD2
size: .
J: TRBJ2-1
V: TRBV9
DNA: TGTGCCAGCAGTCTCGGACTAGCGGGAGACCCAATCAATGAGCAGTTCTTC
CDR3: CASSLGLAGDPINEQFF

D: TRBD1
size: .
J: TRBJ2-7
V: TRBV10-2
DNA: TGCGCCAGCAGTTACGCCGGGACAGGGGTATCCGAGCAGTACTTT
CDR3: CASSYAGTGVSEQYF

D: TRBD1
size: .
J: TRBJ2-7
V: TRBV5-1
DNA: TGCGCCAGCAGCGATCCAGGGGGCGCAGAGGACGAGCAGTACTTC
CDR3: CASSDPGGAEDEQYF

D: TRBD2
size: .
J: TRBJ2-7
V: TRBV7-9
DNA: TGTGCCAGCAGCTTGGCGGGAGAGGACTACGAGCAGTACTTC
CDR3: CASSLAGEDYEQYF

D: TRBD1
size: .
J: TRBJ2-3
V: TRBV18
DNA: TGTGCCAGCTCATGGACAGGGGGCGCCGAAGATACGCAGTATTTT
CDR3: CASSWTGGAEDTQYF

D: .
size: .
J: TRBJ2-2
V: TRBV27
DNA: TGTGCCAGCAAGTCCCTCTACCAGAACACCGGGGAGCTGTTTTTT
CDR3: CASKSLYQNTGELFF

D: .
size: few
J: TRBJ2-3
V: TRBV2
DNA: TGTGCCAGCAGCCACCCTCCGGGCGTAACCCGGGGGGATACGCAGTATTTT
CDR3: CASSHPPGVTRGDTQYF

D: TRBD1
size: few
J: TRBJ1-1
V: TRBV2
DNA: TGTGCCAGCACCCAAGACAGGGGCATCCGATCTTTCTTT
CDR3: CASTQDRGIRSFF

D: TRBD1
size: .
J: TRBJ2-2
V: TRBV4-3
DNA: TGCGCCAGCAGCCAAGACGGCGGGACAGGGACATCCGGGGAGCTGTTTTTT
CDR3: CASSQDGGTGTSGELFF

D: TRBD2
size: .
J: TRBJ2-1
V: TRBV7-8
DNA: TGTGCCAGCAGCTTCAGGACTAGCCCGCCCTACAATGAGCAGTTCTTC
CDR3: CASSFRTSPPYNEQFF

D: .
size: .
J: TRBJ2-7
V: TRBV2
DNA: TGTGCCAGCAGTGAAACAGCCTACGAGCAGTACTTC
CDR3: CASSETAYEQYF

D: .
size: few
J: TRBJ2-2
V: TRBV28
DNA: TGTGCCAGCAGAAGCGGCAGGGTAGAGACCGGGGAGCTGTTTTTT
CDR3: CASRSGRVETGELFF

D: .
size: .
J: TRBJ2-2
V: TRBV11-3
DNA: TGTGCCAGCTCTCTGTGGACCGGGGAGCTGTTTTTT
CDR3: CASSLWTGELFF

D: .
size: .
J: TRBJ2-2
V: TRBV6-1
DNA: TGTGCCAGCAGTGAAGCTTCCGAGTCCGGGGAGCTGTTTTTT
CDR3: CASSEASESGELFF

D: .
size: once
J: TRBJ1-5
V: TRBV6-5
DNA: TGTGCCAGCAGCAGGGACATTAGCAATCAGCCCCAGCATTTT
CDR3: CASSRDISNQPQHF

D: TRBD1
size: .
J: TRBJ1-2
V: TRBV27
DNA: TGTGCCAGCAGTTATGGGACAGGCTATGGCTACACCTTC
CDR3: CASSYGTGYGYTF

D: TRBD2
size: .
J: TRBJ2-7
V: TRBV27
DNA: TGTGCCAGCAGTTTGGCCGGACTAGCGGGCTACGAGCAGTACTTC
CDR3: CASSLAGLAGYEQYF

D: TRBD1
size: few
J: TRBJ2-7
V: TRBV30
DNA: TGTGCCTGGAGGACCGGGACAGGAGGCTACGAGCAGTACTTC
CDR3: CAWRTGTGGYEQYF

D: TRBD1
size: .
J: TRBJ1-2
V: TRBV28
DNA: TGTGCCTGCGCCGGGACAGGGTTAAACTGGGACTATGGCTACACCTTC
CDR3: CACAGTGLNWDYGYTF

D: .
size: .
J: TRBJ2-1
V: TRBV7-2
DNA: TGTGCCAGCAGCGTCGACGGTAGCTCCTACAATGAGCAGTTCTTC
CDR3: CASSVDGSSYNEQFF

D: TRBD1
size: .
J: TRBJ1-2
V: TRBV7-9
DNA: TGTGCCAGCAGCTTGGGACAGGGGGGGTCCTATGGCTACACCTTC
CDR3: CASSLGQGGSYGYTF

D: .
size: few
J: TRBJ2-7
V: TRBV7-2
DNA: TGTGCCAGCAGCTTAGACGGTACAGTGGACGAGCAGTACTTC
CDR3: CASSLDGTVDEQYF

D: .
size: .
J: TRBJ2-2
V: TRBV29-1
DNA: TGCAGCGTTGTTCCGAGTCGGGGGAACACCGGGGAGCTGTTTTTT
CDR3: CSVVPSRGNTGELFF

D: TRBD1
size: .
J: TRBJ2-5
V: TRBV14
DNA: TGTGCCAGCAGCCAAGTCGGGACAGAGCATCAAGAGACCCAGTACTTC
CDR3: CASSQVGTEHQETQYF

D: .
size: .
J: TRBJ2-3
V: TRBV2
DNA: TGTGCCAGCTTCCGAGGGTTTTCTAGCACAGATACGCAGTATTTT
CDR3: CASFRGFSSTDTQYF

D: .
size: .
J: TRBJ2-7
V: TRBV5-4
DNA: TGTGCCAGCAGCTTGGCCTCAGGGGCCTACGAGCAGTACTTC
CDR3: CASSLASGAYEQYF

D: .
size: .
J: TRBJ2-2
V: TRBV11-2
DNA: TGTGCCAGCAGCTTAGGGGGAACCGGGGAGCTGTTTTTT
CDR3: CASSLGGTGELFF

D: .
size: .
J: TRBJ1-2
V: TRBV9
DNA: TGTGCCAGCAGCGCAACAGGGAAGGGCTACACCTTC
CDR3: CASSATGKGYTF

D: .
size: once
J: TRBJ1-2
V: TRBV28
DNA: TGTGCCAGCAGTCCGACTGGAACCTATGGCTACACCTTC
CDR3: CASSPTGTYGYTF

D: TRBD2
size: .
J: TRBJ2-7
V: TRBV4-1
DNA: TGCGCCAGCAGCCAAGCGGTTTCTAGCGGGAGAACCGGCGAGCAGTACTTC
CDR3: CASSQAVSSGRTGEQYF

D: .
size: .
J: TRBJ1-1
V: TRBV5-6
DNA: TGTGCCAGCGGGAGATTGGCAGGGAACACTGAAGCTTTCTTT
CDR3: CASGRLAGNTEAFF

D: .
size: .
J: TRBJ1-1
V: TRBV6-6
DNA: TGTGCCAGCAAAGAGGGGCGGAACACTGAAGCTTTCTTT
CDR3: CASKEGRNTEAFF

D: TRBD2
size: .
J: TRBJ2-1
V: TRBV5-1
DNA: TGCGCCAGCAGCTTGCTAGCGGGAGGGAGCTACAATGAGCAGTTCTTC
CDR3: CASSLLAGGSYNEQFF

D: TRBD1
size: .
J: TRBJ2-2
V: TRBV30
DNA: TGTGCCTGGAACAGGGGTTCCACCGGGGAGCTGTTTTTT
CDR3: CAWNRGSTGELFF

D: .
size: once
J: TRBJ2-3
V: TRBV6-4
DNA: TGTGCCAGCAGTGACAAGAAGTATGGACGGGGGGCCGCAGATACGCAGTATTTT
CDR3: CASSDKKYGRGAADTQYF

D: TRBD1
size: .
J: TRBJ2-3
V: TRBV13
DNA: TGTGCCAGCAGCCAACCTAAGGACAGGCGCACAGATACGCAGTATTTT
CDR3: CASSQPKDRRTDTQYF

D: .
size: .
J: TRBJ2-5
V: TRBV5-1
DNA: TGCGCCAGCAGCTTGGTTGTCAGGCGGGAAGAGACCCAGTACTTC
CDR3: CASSLVVRREETQYF

D: .
size: .
J: TRBJ2-6
V: TRBV6-5
DNA: TGTGCCAGCAGTTACTCGGTGGACTCTGGGGCCAACGTCCTGACTTTC
CDR3: CASSYSVDSGANVLTF

D: .
size: .
J: TRBJ1-1
V: TRBV7-9
DNA: TGTGCCATGCTCGGAGGGGAGAACACTGAAGCTTTCTTT
CDR3: CAMLGGENTEAFF

D: TRBD1
size: .
J: TRBJ2-7
V: TRBV28
DNA: TGTGCCAGCAGTTTGGGGGATGGACAGGGGTTCTCCTACGAGCAGTACTTC
CDR3: CASSLGDGQGFSYEQYF

D: .
size: once
J: TRBJ1-1
V: TRBV29-1
DNA: TGCAGCGTTGAAAAAGGGATGAACACTGAAGCTTTCTTT
CDR3: CSVEKGMNTEAFF